This T cell receptor beta chain was captured by sequencing in a study of spatial heterogeneity in lung cancer. Overall study context: Counts of TCR transcripts in tumor regions correlated strongly with a T cell module score (derived from matched bulk RNA-seq). A unique TCR and UMI combination showed up more than ten times in raw reads, on average. Overall study results and limits: Tumors with more nonsynonymous mutations had more expanded intratumoral alpha and beta TCRs. The numbers of ubiquitous and regional expanded TCRs correlated with ubiquitous and regional nonsynonymous mutations, respectively.

Time point denoted: sample taken at primary tumor resection. This clonotype was seen many times. Its specificity is unknown. TCRdb reprocessed the 5' RACE reads with MiXCR, giving one entry per CDR3 protein. The table has approximately 94,000 distinct CDR3 sequences, around 4.8% seen once. The J segment lost 4 bases and the V segment lost 1 base, leaving 10 bases of the junction unmatched. The CDR3 runs to 18 residues. Germline V lookup: CDR1 LGHDT, CDR2 YNNKEL (reference sequence). This specimen was lung tumor tissue, taken at surgery. The TCR sequence derives from a male donor with early-stage non-small cell lung cancer. V and J are TRBV3-1 and TRBJ2-1; 10 nucleotides agree with TRBD2. The CDR3 here is CASSQAGATSGMYNEQFF. CDR3 in DNA: TGTGCCAGCAGCCAAGCCGGCGCTACTAGCGGGATGTACAATGAGCAGTTCTTC.